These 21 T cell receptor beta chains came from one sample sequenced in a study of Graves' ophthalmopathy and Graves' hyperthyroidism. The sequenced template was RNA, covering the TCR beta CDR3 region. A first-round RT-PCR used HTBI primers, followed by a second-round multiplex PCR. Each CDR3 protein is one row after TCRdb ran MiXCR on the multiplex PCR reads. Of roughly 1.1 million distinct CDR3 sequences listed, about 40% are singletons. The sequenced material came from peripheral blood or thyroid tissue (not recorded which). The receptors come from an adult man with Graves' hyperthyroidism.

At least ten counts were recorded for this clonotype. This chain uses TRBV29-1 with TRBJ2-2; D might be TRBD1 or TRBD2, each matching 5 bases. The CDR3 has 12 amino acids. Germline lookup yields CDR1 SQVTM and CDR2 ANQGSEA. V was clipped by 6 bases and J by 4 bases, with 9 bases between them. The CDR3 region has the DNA TGCAGCGTCCGGGGACCCACCGGGGAGCTGTTTTTT. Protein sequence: CSVRGPTGELFF.

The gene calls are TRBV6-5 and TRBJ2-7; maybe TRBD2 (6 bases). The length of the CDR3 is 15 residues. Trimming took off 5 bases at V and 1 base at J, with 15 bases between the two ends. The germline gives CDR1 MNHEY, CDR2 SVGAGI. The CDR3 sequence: CASSALSAGSYEQYF. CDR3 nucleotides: TGTGCCAGCAGTGCGTTATCGGCGGGATCCTACGAGCAGTACTTC.

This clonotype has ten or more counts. The CDR3: CASNGQGQQETQYF. As DNA, the CDR3 is TGTGCCAGCAATGGACAGGGGCAACAAGAGACCCAGTACTTC. V and J are TRBV2 and TRBJ2-5; 9 bases line up with TRBD1. Germline lookup yields CDR1 SNHLY and CDR2 FYNNEI. This CDR3 comprises 14 residues. V was clipped by 7 bases and J by 2 bases; unmatched bases: 5.

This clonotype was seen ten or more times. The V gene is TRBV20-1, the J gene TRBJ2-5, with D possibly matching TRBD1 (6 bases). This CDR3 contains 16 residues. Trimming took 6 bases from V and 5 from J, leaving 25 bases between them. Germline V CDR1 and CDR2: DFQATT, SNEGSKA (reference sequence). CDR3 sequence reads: CSAKLGTGTTTETQYF. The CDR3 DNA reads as TGCAGTGCAAAATTGGGAACCGGGACAACCACGGAGACCCAGTACTTC.

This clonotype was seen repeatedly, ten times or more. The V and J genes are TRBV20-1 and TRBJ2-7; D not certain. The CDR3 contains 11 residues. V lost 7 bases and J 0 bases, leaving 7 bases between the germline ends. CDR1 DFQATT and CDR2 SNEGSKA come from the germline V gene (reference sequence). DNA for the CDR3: TGCAGTGTTCCGGTCTCCTACGAGCAGTACTTC. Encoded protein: CSVPVSYEQYF.

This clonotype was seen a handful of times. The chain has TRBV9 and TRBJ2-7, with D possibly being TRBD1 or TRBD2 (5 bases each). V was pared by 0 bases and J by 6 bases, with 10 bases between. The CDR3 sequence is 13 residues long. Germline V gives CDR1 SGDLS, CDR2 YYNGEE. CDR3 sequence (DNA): TGTGCCAGCAGCGTAGAATCGGGACGCGAGCAGTACTTC. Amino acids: CASSVESGREQYF.

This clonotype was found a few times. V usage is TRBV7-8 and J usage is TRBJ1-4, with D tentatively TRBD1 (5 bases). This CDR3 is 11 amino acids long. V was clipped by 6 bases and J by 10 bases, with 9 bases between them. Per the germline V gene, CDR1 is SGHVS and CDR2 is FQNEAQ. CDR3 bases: TGTGCCAGCAGGTCTGGGGGAAAACTGTTTTTT. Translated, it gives CASRSGGKLFF. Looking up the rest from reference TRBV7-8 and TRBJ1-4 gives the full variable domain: GAGVSQSPRYKVAKRGQDVALRCDPISGHVSLFWYQQALGQGPEFLTYFQNEAQLDKSGLPSDRFFAERPEGSVSTLKIQRTQQEDSAVYLCASRSGGKLFFGSGTQLSVL.

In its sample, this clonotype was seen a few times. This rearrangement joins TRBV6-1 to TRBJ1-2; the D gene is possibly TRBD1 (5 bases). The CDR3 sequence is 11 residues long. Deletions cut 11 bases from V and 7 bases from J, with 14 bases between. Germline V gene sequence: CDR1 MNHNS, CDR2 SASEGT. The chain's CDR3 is CAVRDQGGYTF. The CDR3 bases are TGTGCCGTCCGGGACCAGGGTGGCTACACCTTC.

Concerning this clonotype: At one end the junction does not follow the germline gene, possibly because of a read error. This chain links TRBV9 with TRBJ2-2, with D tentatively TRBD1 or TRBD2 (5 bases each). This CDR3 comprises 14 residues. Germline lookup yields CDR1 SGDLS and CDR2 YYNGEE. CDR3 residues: CASSATPGTGELLF. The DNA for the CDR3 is TGTGCCAGCAGCGCAACCCCGGGGACCGGGGAGCTGCTTTTT. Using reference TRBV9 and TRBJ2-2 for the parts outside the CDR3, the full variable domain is DSGVTQTPKHLITATGQRVTLRCSPRSGDLSVYWYQQSLDQGLQFLIQYYNGEERAKGNILERFSAQQFPDLHSELNLSSLELGDSALYFCASSATPGTGELLFGEGSRLTVL.

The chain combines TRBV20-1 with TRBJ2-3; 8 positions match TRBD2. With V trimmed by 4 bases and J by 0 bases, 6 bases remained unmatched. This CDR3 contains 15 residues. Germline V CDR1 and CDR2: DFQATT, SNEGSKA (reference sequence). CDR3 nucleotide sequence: TGCAGTGCTACCAAGCGGGAGACGAGCACAGATACGCAGTATTTT. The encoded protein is CSATKRETSTDTQYF.

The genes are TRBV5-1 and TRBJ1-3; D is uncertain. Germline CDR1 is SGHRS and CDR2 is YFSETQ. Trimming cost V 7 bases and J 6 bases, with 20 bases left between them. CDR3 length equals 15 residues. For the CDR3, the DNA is TGCGCCAGCTACTCCAACCCGACCATGTCAAACACCATATATTTT. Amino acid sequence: CASYSNPTMSNTIYF.

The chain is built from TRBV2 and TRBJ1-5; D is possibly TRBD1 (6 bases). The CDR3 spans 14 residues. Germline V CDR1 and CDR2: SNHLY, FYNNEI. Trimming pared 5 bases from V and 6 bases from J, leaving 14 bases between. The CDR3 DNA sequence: TGTGCCAGCAGTCGAACCACAGGGACTCAGCCCCAGCATTTT. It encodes CASSRTTGTQPQHF.

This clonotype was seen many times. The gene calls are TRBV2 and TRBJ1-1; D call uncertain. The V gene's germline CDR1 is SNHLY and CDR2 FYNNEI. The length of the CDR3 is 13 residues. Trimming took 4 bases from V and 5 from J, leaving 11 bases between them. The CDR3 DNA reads TGTGCCAGCAGTGCGCAGGTTGGAACTGAAGCTTTCTTT. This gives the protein CASSAQVGTEAFF.

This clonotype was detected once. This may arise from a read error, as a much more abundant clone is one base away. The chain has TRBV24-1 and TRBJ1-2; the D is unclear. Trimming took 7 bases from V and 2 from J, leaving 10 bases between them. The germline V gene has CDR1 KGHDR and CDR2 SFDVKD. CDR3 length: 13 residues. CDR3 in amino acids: CATSHTRNYGYTF. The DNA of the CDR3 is TGTGCCACCAGCCACACAAGAAACTATGGCTACACCTTC.

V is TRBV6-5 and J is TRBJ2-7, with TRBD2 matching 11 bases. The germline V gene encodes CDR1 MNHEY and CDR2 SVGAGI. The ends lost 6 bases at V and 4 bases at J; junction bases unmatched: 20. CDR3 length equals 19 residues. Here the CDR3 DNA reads TGTGCCAGCAGAGGGTCCGGGACTAGCGGCGGGGCCCAGATGTACGAGCAGTACTTC. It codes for CASRGSGTSGGAQMYEQYF.

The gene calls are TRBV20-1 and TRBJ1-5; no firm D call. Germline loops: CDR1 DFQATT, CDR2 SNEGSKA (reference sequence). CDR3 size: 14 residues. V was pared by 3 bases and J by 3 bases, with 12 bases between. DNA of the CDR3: TGCAGTGCTAGGATGGGCTCCGACAATCAGCCCCAGCATTTT. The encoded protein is CSARMGSDNQPQHF.

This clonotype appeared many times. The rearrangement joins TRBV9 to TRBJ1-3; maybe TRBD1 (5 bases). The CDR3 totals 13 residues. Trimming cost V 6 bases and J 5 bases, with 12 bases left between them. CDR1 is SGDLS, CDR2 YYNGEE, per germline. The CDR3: CASNRDGRNTIYF. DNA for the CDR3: TGTGCCAGCAACCGGGACGGCCGAAACACCATATATTTT.

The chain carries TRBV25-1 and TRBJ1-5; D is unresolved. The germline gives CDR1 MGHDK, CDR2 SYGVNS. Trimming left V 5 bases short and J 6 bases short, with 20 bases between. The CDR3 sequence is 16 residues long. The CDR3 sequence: CASSFPSRAWGQPQHF. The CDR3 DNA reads TGTGCCAGCAGTTTCCCCTCGCGGGCTTGGGGTCAGCCCCAGCATTTT.

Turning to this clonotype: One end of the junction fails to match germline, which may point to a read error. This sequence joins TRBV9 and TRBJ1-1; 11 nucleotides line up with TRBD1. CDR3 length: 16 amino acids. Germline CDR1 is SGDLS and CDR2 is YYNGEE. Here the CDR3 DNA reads TGTGCCAGCAGCGTAGTGGGGACAGGGGGGAACACTGAAGCTTCCTTT. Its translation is CASSVVGTGGNTEASF.

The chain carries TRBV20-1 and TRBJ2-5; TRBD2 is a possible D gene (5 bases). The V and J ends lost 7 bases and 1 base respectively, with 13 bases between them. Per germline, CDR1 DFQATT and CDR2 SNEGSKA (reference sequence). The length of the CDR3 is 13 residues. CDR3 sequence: CSEMRGSQETQYF. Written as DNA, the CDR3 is TGCAGTGAAATGAGAGGGTCCCAAGAGACCCAGTACTTC.

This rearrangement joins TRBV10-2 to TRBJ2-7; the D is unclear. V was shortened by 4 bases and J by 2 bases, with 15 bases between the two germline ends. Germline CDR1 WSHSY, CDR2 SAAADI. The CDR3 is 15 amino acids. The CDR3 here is CASSARWHGAYEQYF. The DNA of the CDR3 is TGCGCCAGCAGTGCTAGATGGCACGGTGCCTACGAGCAGTACTTC.